Each of the 13 T cell receptor beta chains below was sequenced from the same sample in a study of shared clonotypes between healthy human individuals. Data came from immunoSEQ multiplex PCR; TCRdb stores just in-frame clones and leaves some out. The sample has some 900,000 clones; less than 85% are singletons. The sequenced material came from memory CD4+ T cells sorted from blood. The subset is: CD45RA-negative fraction. The receptors derive from a man between 18 and 35 years old in good health.

The chain joins TRBV6-5 to TRBJ2-5; D gene ambiguous. V was trimmed by 10 bases and J by 2 bases, leaving 11 bases between them. The CDR3 totals 12 residues. Germline V lookup: CDR1 MNHEY, CDR2 SVGAGI. The CDR3 bases are TGTGCCACCAGATCGACTCAAGAGACCCAGTACTTC. This encodes CATRSTQETQYF.

The gene calls are TRBV29-1 and TRBJ2-5; D uncertain. Trimming left V 6 bases short and J 5 bases short, with 13 bases between. There are 12 residues in the CDR3. Germline loops: CDR1 SQVTM, CDR2 ANQGSEA. CDR3 coding DNA: TGCAGCGTAAAGGACGGTATCGAGACCCAGTACTTC. This encodes CSVKDGIETQYF.

This clone appeared once. The same CDR3 can be traced to other DNA sequences in this sample. This chain joins TRBV11-2 and TRBJ1-2; D is possibly TRBD1 (5 bases). V lost 4 bases to trimming and J lost 2 bases, with 8 bases between them. The CDR3 extends over 13 amino acids. Germline V lookup: CDR1 SGHAT, CDR2 FQNNGV. CDR3: CASSSQGNYGYTF. The CDR3 bases are TGTGCCAGCAGCTCGCAGGGAAACTATGGCTACACCTTC.

The rearrangement uses TRBV29-1 and TRBJ1-1, with TRBD1 as a possible D gene (6 bases). Trimming removed 7 bases from V and 1 base from J, with 10 bases in between. The CDR3 contains 12 residues. Germline assignment: CDR1 SQVTM and CDR2 ANQGSEA. CDR3 sequence reads: CSGGGWNTEAFF. CDR3 in DNA: TGCAGCGGAGGGGGGTGGAACACTGAAGCTTTCTTT.

This clone was counted once. This clone may be a read error of a much larger clone one base away. This sample also contains other DNA sequences that code for the same CDR3. V is TRBV2 and J is TRBJ2-1, with 8 bases lining up with TRBD2. The length of the CDR3 is 12 residues. Germline CDR1 reads SNHLY; CDR2 reads FYNNEI. After removal of 6 bases from V and 7 bases from J, the junction contained 2 bases not matched to a gene. CDR3 sequence reads: CASRLAGNEQFF. The CDR3 DNA sequence: TGTGCCAGCAGGTTAGCGGGAAATGAGCAGTTCTTC.

This clone has ten or more counts. The genes are TRBV5-1 and TRBJ2-5, with D possibly matching TRBD1 (5 bases). The V gene's germline CDR1 is SGHRS and CDR2 YFSETQ. Trimming removed 4 bases from V and 2 bases from J, with 18 bases in between. The CDR3 spans 16 residues. The CDR3 is CASSQGVGPRQETQYF. CDR3 sequence (DNA): TGCGCCAGCAGCCAAGGGGTAGGGCCTAGACAAGAGACCCAGTACTTC.

This clone has a handful of counts. This chain uses TRBV7-9 with TRBJ2-1, with 10 bases fitting TRBD1. Germline assignment: CDR1 SEHNR and CDR2 FQNEAQ (reference sequence). The CDR3 has 17 amino acids. After removal of 1 base from V and 10 bases from J, the junction contained 13 bases not matched to a gene. Written as DNA, the CDR3 is TGTGCCAGCAGCTTAGAGGTTTTGGGACAGGGGAAGCGGGAGCAGTTCTTC. Its translation: CASSLEVLGQGKREQFF.

The chain uses TRBV7-2 and TRBJ1-4; D uncertain. Trimming cost V 0 bases and J 0 bases, with 11 bases left between them. The length of the CDR3 is 17 residues. Germline V lookup: CDR1 SGHTA, CDR2 FQGNSA. Here the CDR3 reads CASSLAYPGATNEKLFF. CDR3 in DNA: TGTGCCAGCAGCTTAGCGTACCCTGGTGCAACTAATGAAAAACTGTTTTTT.

V and J are TRBV13 and TRBJ1-4; 8 bases match TRBD1. With 5 bases clipped from V and 3 bases from J, the junction kept 5 bases outside the gene matches. This CDR3 contains 15 residues. Per germline, CDR1 PRHDT and CDR2 FYEKMQ (reference sequence). Here the CDR3 DNA reads TGTGCCAGCAGCGCCTCAGGGGGCTCTAATGAAAAACTGTTTTTT. Residues: CASSASGGSNEKLFF.

The chain carries TRBV5-1 and TRBJ1-2; 7 bases are a match to TRBD1. CDR3 length equals 19 residues. Germline V gene data show CDR1 as SGHRS and CDR2 as YFSETQ. The V segment lost 0 bases and the J segment 2 bases; nucleotides outside the gene matches: 16. The CDR3 region has the DNA TGCGCCAGCAGCTTGGACACAGGGGCCTCTCTTAAGGGGAACTATGGCTACACCTTC. Amino acid sequence: CASSLDTGASLKGNYGYTF.

This sequence joins TRBV23-1 and TRBJ1-1; D possibly corresponds to TRBD1 (5 bases). TRBV23-1 is classed as an ORF, of uncertain function. The CDR3 covers 14 residues. Deletions cut 4 bases from V and 3 bases from J, with 12 bases between. In nucleotides, the CDR3 is TGCGCCAGCAGTCCACGGGACCGCTACACTGAAGCTTTCTTT. Translated, it gives CASSPRDRYTEAFF.

The chain is built from TRBV7-2 and TRBJ2-4; weak D call: TRBD2 (5 bases). The CDR3 consists of 16 residues. Trimming took 1 base from V and 8 from J, leaving 18 bases between them. Looked up from germline, CDR1 is SGHTA and CDR2 is FQGNSA. The CDR3 DNA follows: TGTGCCAGCAGCTTAGACTCTAGACGTCTCGGGGACATTCAGTACTTC. It yields the protein CASSLDSRRLGDIQYF.

This sequence joins TRBV14 and TRBJ2-2, with unresolved D. Trimming pared 2 bases from V and 6 bases from J, leaving 16 bases between. CDR3 length: 16 amino acids. Germline CDR1 and CDR2: SGHDN and FVKESK. The CDR3 region is CASSQSRPRSAGELFF. The CDR3 coding sequence is TGTGCCAGCAGCCAATCGCGGCCCCGGTCGGCCGGGGAGCTGTTTTTT. Full variable domain (outside the CDR3, taken from reference TRBV14 and TRBJ2-2): EAGVTQFPSHSVIEKGQTVTLRCDPISGHDNLYWYRRVMGKEIKFLLHFVKESKQDESGMPNNRFLAERTGGTYSTLKVQPAELEDSGVYFCASSQSRPRSAGELFFGEGSRLTVL.